This entry lists 31 T cell receptor beta chains sequenced from one sample in a study of memory CD4+ T cells and cytomegalovirus serostatus. The sort gate was single viable CD3+CD4+CD8-CD45RO+ cells for memory CD4+ T cells. Data came from immunoSEQ multiplex PCR; TCRdb stores just in-frame clones and leaves some out. The data contain around 50,000 clones, about 73% of them singletons. Specimen: memory CD4+ T cells from blood. These TCRs come from an adult in good health and CMV-seronegative.

This sequence joins TRBV9 and TRBJ1-1; D may be TRBD1 (6 bases). V was trimmed by 3 bases and J by 1 base, leaving 10 bases between them. CDR3 size: 14 residues. Germline CDR1 SGDLS, CDR2 YYNGEE. CDR3 sequence (DNA): TGTGCCAGCAGCGCGGGACATTCGAACACTGAAGCTTTCTTT. Translating gives CASSAGHSNTEAFF.

J is TRBJ2-1 and V is TRBV2, with 12 bases that match TRBD2. CDR3 length: 15 amino acids. Losses at the gene ends were 7 bases for V and 9 bases for J; bases not matched to a gene: 10. Germline CDR1 is SNHLY and CDR2 is FYNNEI. DNA for the CDR3: TGTGCCAGCAACCCCGGAGCTAGCGGGAGGGGTGAGCAGTTCTTC. Translating it yields CASNPGASGRGEQFF.

The gene calls are TRBV2 and TRBJ1-2, with D perhaps matching TRBD1 (5 bases). The CDR3 is 13 residues long. Germline V CDR1 and CDR2: SNHLY, FYNNEI. V dropped 10 bases and J dropped 4 bases, with 16 bases sitting between them. In DNA form, the CDR3 reads TGTGCCACCGCGGTGGGGGTAACCTATGGCTACACCTTC. It codes for CATAVGVTYGYTF.

The chain carries TRBV10-3 and TRBJ2-7; TRBD2 aligns across 12 bases. From germline, CDR1 is ENHRY and CDR2 SYGVKD. The CDR3 is made up of 14 amino acids. After removal of 8 bases from V and 5 bases from J, the junction contained 7 bases not matched to a gene. The CDR3 loop is CAISLAGGPDEQYF. CDR3 sequence (DNA): TGTGCCATCTCCCTAGCGGGAGGGCCCGACGAGCAGTACTTC.

The chain employs TRBV29-1 and TRBJ1-1; no clear D gene. The germline V gene encodes CDR1 SQVTM and CDR2 ANQGSEA. V gave up 7 bases and J gave up 0 bases, with 9 bases separating them. The CDR3 runs to 12 residues. The CDR3 sequence: CSARTLNTEAFF. CDR3 nucleotides: TGCAGCGCTCGGACGTTGAACACTGAAGCTTTCTTT.

The chain recombines TRBV5-5 with TRBJ2-7; D may be TRBD1 (5 bases). Germline assignment: CDR1 SGHKS and CDR2 YYEKEE (reference sequence). The V end lost 3 bases, the J end lost 5 bases, and 12 bases lay between the germline ends. There are 13 residues in the CDR3. The CDR3 reads CASSYIRVHEQYF. CDR3 nucleotides: TGTGCCAGCAGCTACATCAGGGTGCACGAGCAGTACTTC.

This sequence joins TRBV29-1 and TRBJ1-1, with 7 bases identical to TRBD1. The junction had 7 bases not matched to a gene; V was cut back by 7 bases and J by 2 bases. Germline CDR1 reads SQVTM; CDR2 reads ANQGSEA. This CDR3 comprises 13 residues. The CDR3 spells CSAAGQLNTEAFF. CDR3 coding DNA: TGCAGCGCCGCGGGACAGCTAAACACTGAAGCTTTCTTT.

The chain uses TRBV2 and TRBJ1-1, with 7 bases that match TRBD1. Germline values: CDR1 SNHLY, CDR2 FYNNEI. The CDR3 is 13 amino acids. V dropped 10 bases and J dropped 2; count of bases not matched to a gene: 7. The CDR3 loop is CATTPGGNTEAFF. The CDR3 DNA reads TGTGCCACCACTCCAGGGGGAAACACTGAAGCTTTCTTT.

J is TRBJ2-7 and V is TRBV28; D is possibly TRBD2 (5 bases). CDR1 MDHEN and CDR2 SYDVKM come from the germline V gene. The CDR3 contains 14 residues. V shed 7 bases and J shed 3 bases, with 16 bases lying between them. The CDR3: CASTLAQKSYEQYF. CDR3 bases: TGTGCCAGCACCCTAGCACAAAAGAGCTACGAGCAGTACTTC. The entire variable domain, with the rest obtained from reference TRBV28 and TRBJ2-7, is as follows: DVKVTQSSRYLVKRTGEKVFLECVQDMDHENMFWYRQDPGLGLRLIYFSYDVKMKEKGDIPEGYSVSREKKERFSLILESASTNQTSMYLCASTLAQKSYEQYFGPGTRLTVT.

The V and J genes are TRBV5-1 and TRBJ2-1; maybe TRBD2 (6 bases). Per germline, CDR1 SGHRS and CDR2 YFSETQ. V was cut by 6 bases and J by 7 bases, with 20 bases left in between. CDR3 length: 15 amino acids. CDR3 in amino acids: CASIPQPGLQNEQFF. The CDR3 nucleotides read TGCGCCAGCATCCCTCAGCCGGGACTGCAAAATGAGCAGTTCTTC.

The gene calls are TRBV7-9 and TRBJ1-1; 7 nucleotides align to TRBD1. The CDR3 has 19 residues. Germline CDR1 reads SEHNR; CDR2 reads FQNEAQ (reference sequence). Germline trimming cut 3 bases from V and 4 bases from J; bases unmatched to any gene: 20. The CDR3 reads CASSFHDFNGRGRRTEAFF. CDR3 nucleotides: TGTGCCAGCAGCTTCCACGACTTTAACGGGAGGGGGCGTCGCACTGAAGCTTTCTTT.

CDR3 sequence reads: CASSLRLAGGPRKDTQYF. The CDR3 DNA follows: TGTGCCAGCAGCCTCCGACTAGCGGGAGGCCCTCGTAAAGATACGCAGTATTTT. The chain uses TRBV7-2 and TRBJ2-3, with TRBD2 matching 13 bases. V trimming: 5 bases; J trimming: 5 bases; junction bases outside the gene matches: 13. The CDR3 has 18 amino acids. Germline CDR1 SGHTA, CDR2 FQGNSA.

The chain has TRBV5-1 and TRBJ1-1; D is ambiguous. Trimming took 2 bases from V and 1 from J, leaving 6 bases between them. Germline lookup yields CDR1 SGHRS and CDR2 YFSETQ. The CDR3 sequence is 13 residues long. CDR3 in amino acids: CASSFTENTEAFF. CDR3 sequence (DNA): TGCGCCAGCAGCTTTACAGAGAACACTGAAGCTTTCTTT.

This clone appeared once. The CDR3 loop is CASSYSTGIYNEQFF. In DNA, the CDR3 is TGTGCCAGCAGTTACTCGACAGGGATCTACAATGAGCAGTTCTTC. The chain is built from TRBV6-6 and TRBJ2-1; 7 nucleotides agree with TRBD1. The CDR3 has 15 amino acids. CDR1 MNHNY and CDR2 SVGAGI come from the germline V gene (reference sequence). Trimming removed 0 bases from V and 3 bases from J; junction bases left unmatched: 2.

The rearrangement uses TRBV7-6 and TRBJ1-1, with 9 bases lining up with TRBD1. The CDR3 is 18 residues long. Trimming removed 1 base from V and 1 base from J; junction bases left unmatched: 10. Germline values: CDR1 SGHVS, CDR2 FNYEAQ. The CDR3 reads CASSLGTRGTGRNTEAFF. The CDR3 DNA is TGTGCCAGCAGCTTAGGGACCCGCGGGACAGGGCGGAACACTGAAGCTTTCTTT.

The chain couples TRBV28 to TRBJ1-2; 7 nucleotides align to TRBD1. The CDR3 covers 16 residues. The V gene end was trimmed by 2 bases and the J gene end by 4 bases; junction bases not matched to a gene: 10. In germline, CDR1 is MDHEN, CDR2 SYDVKM. Written as DNA, the CDR3 is TGTGCCAGCAGTTTAGGCTTGGCCGGGACAGCCTATGGCTACACCTTC. Translated, it gives CASSLGLAGTAYGYTF.

The chain has TRBV7-9 and TRBJ2-7, with 8 bases that match TRBD2. CDR3 length: 16 residues. From germline, CDR1 is SEHNR and CDR2 FQNEAQ (reference sequence). V lost 1 base to trimming and J lost 0 bases; unmatched junction nucleotides: 5. The CDR3 region is CASSLVSGTSSYEQYF. CDR3 coding DNA: TGTGCCAGCAGCTTAGTTTCCGGGACTAGCTCCTACGAGCAGTACTTC. Using reference TRBV7-9 and TRBJ2-7 for the parts outside the CDR3, the full variable domain is DTGVSQNPRHKITKRGQNVTFRCDPISEHNRLYWYRQTLGQGPEFLTYFQNEAQLEKSRLLSDRFSAERPKGSFSTLEIQRTEQGDSAMYLCASSLVSGTSSYEQYFGPGTRLTVT.

The chain carries TRBV2 and TRBJ2-7, with D tentatively TRBD1 (5 bases). The length of the CDR3 is 12 residues. V lost 2 bases and J lost 3, with 5 bases in between. From germline, CDR1 is SNHLY and CDR2 FYNNEI. DNA for the CDR3: TGTGCCAGCAGTGAACAGGGCTACGAGCAGTACTTC. Translating gives CASSEQGYEQYF.

This clone was seen a handful of times. The chain employs TRBV4-1 and TRBJ1-2; no firm D call. The V gene lost 1 base and the J gene lost 6 bases, with 9 bases spanning the gap. The CDR3 covers 13 residues. Germline CDR1 MGHRA, CDR2 YSYEKL. CDR3 residues: CASSQALKDGYTF. The DNA for the CDR3 is TGCGCCAGCAGCCAAGCCCTGAAAGATGGCTACACCTTC.

The rearrangement joins TRBV7-3 to TRBJ1-1; TRBD1 might be the D (5 bases). Trimming removed 5 bases at V and 6 bases at J, with 13 bases between. The length of the CDR3 is 13 residues. CDR1 SGHTA and CDR2 FQGTGA come from the germline V gene. The CDR3 DNA sequence: TGTGCCAGCAGCCCCCAGGGAATCGCTGAAGCTTTCTTT. Protein: CASSPQGIAEAFF.

The rearrangement uses TRBV2 and TRBJ2-5, with D possibly TRBD1 on 5 matching bases. This CDR3 has 11 residues. Looked up from germline, CDR1 is SNHLY and CDR2 is FYNNEI. The V end lost 10 bases, the J end lost 1 base, and 7 bases lay between the germline ends. For the CDR3, the DNA is TGTGCCATCCAGGGCCAAGAGACCCAGTACTTC. It codes for CAIQGQETQYF. The full variable domain, its missing parts supplied by reference TRBV2 and TRBJ2-5, is EPEVTQTPSHQVTQMGQEVILRCVPISNHLYFYWYRQILGQKVEFLVSFYNNEISEKSEIFDDQFSVERPDGSNFTLKIRSTKLEDSAMYFCAIQGQETQYFGPGTRLLVL.

This chain connects TRBV7-6 to TRBJ2-1; D is uncertain. The V and J ends lost 5 bases and 4 bases respectively, with 15 bases between them. This CDR3 is built from 15 residues. Germline V gives CDR1 SGHVS, CDR2 FNYEAQ. CDR3 nucleotides: TGTGCCAGCAGCGCTGGAAGGCCCCTTTACAATGAGCAGTTCTTC. Translating it yields CASSAGRPLYNEQFF. The full variable domain, in which reference TRBV7-6 and TRBJ2-1 provide the parts outside the CDR3, is GAGVSQSPRYKVTKRGQDVALRCDPISGHVSLYWYRQALGQGPEFLTYFNYEAQQDKSGLPNDRFSAERPEGSISTLTIQRTEQRDSAMYRCASSAGRPLYNEQFFGPGTRLTVL.

The V gene is TRBV30, the J gene TRBJ1-3; possibly TRBD1 for D (5 bases). Germline V gene data show CDR1 as GTSNPN and CDR2 as SVGIG (reference sequence). The V and J ends lost 3 bases and 0 bases respectively, with 15 bases between them. There are 16 residues in the CDR3. CDR3 nucleotide sequence: TGTGCCTGGAGCAGAACAGGCCGCCACTCTGGAAACACCATATATTTT. Translation: CAWSRTGRHSGNTIYF.

The rearrangement joins TRBV6-1 to TRBJ1-1, with D tentatively TRBD1 (6 bases). CDR1 is MNHNS and CDR2 is SASEGT in the germline V gene. This CDR3 is 14 amino acids long. Trimming stripped 4 bases from V and 1 base from J, with 10 bases between. CDR3 in DNA: TGTGCCAGCAGTGGGGGGGCTAGGAACACTGAAGCTTTCTTT. Translated: CASSGGARNTEAFF.

Concerning this clone: At one of its ends the junction is not consistent with the germline gene, which may arise from a read error. V usage is TRBV28 and J usage is TRBJ2-1; D gene uncertain. Germline V lookup: CDR1 MDHEN, CDR2 SYDVKM. This CDR3 comprises 11 residues. Here the CDR3 reads CASSLLTAPVF. The DNA of the CDR3 is TGTGCCAGCAGTTTATTAACAGCACCGGTCTTC.

V is TRBV29-1 and J is TRBJ2-7; TRBD1 aligns across 7 bases. CDR3 length: 12 amino acids. Per germline, CDR1 SQVTM and CDR2 ANQGSEA. With 6 bases clipped from V and 3 bases from J, the junction kept 5 bases outside the gene matches. Here the CDR3 reads CSVQGTYYEQYF. The DNA of the CDR3 is TGCAGCGTACAGGGGACCTACTACGAGCAGTACTTC.

The CDR3 sequence is CASGGWGGGSAETYNEQFF. The CDR3, as DNA: TGCGCCAGCGGGGGATGGGGAGGTGGATCAGCGGAAACCTACAATGAGCAGTTCTTC. J is TRBJ2-1 and V is TRBV4-1, with TRBD2 as a possible D gene (6 bases). Trimming took 8 bases from V and 2 from J, leaving 28 bases between them. The CDR3 length is 19 residues. CDR1 and CDR2 from the germline V gene are MGHRA and YSYEKL.

This chain connects TRBV9 to TRBJ1-3; tentatively, D is TRBD1 (5 bases). The CDR3 loop spans 16 amino acids. Trimming pared 0 bases from V and 0 bases from J, leaving 10 bases between. CDR1 is SGDLS and CDR2 is YYNGEE in the germline V gene. CDR3 loop: CASSVGGKNSGNTIYF. The CDR3 region has the DNA TGTGCCAGCAGCGTAGGGGGGAAGAACTCTGGAAACACCATATATTTT.

V usage is TRBV10-2 and J usage is TRBJ2-5; D ambiguous. V lost 3 bases to trimming and J lost 4 bases, with 15 bases between them. This CDR3 comprises 15 residues. Looked up from germline, CDR1 is WSHSY and CDR2 is SAAADI. This CDR3 is CASSDLARVGETQYF. In nucleotides, the CDR3 is TGCGCCAGCAGTGACTTAGCCCGGGTGGGAGAGACCCAGTACTTC.

The CDR3 loop reads CASSHGTGSNQPQHF. The CDR3 DNA follows: TGTGCCAGCAGTCATGGGACAGGGAGCAATCAGCCCCAGCATTTT. The V call is TRBV6-5, the J call TRBJ1-5; TRBD1 matches 9 bases. The CDR3 spans 15 residues. CDR1 is MNHEY and CDR2 is SVGAGI in the germline V gene. V lost 5 bases and J lost 1; bases outside the gene matches: 3.

The chain employs TRBV21-1 and TRBJ1-1. TRBV21-1 is a listed pseudogene. This CDR3 has 12 amino acids. CDR3 coding DNA: TGTGCCAGCAGCAACCGACTGGCCGAAGCTTTCTTT. This translates into CASSNRLAEAFF.